These T cell receptor beta chains were read from a single sample in a study of T cells in tuberculosis. The table came from immunoSEQ multiplex PCR; TCRdb's copy has only in-frame clones and leaves some out. The sample comprises tens of thousands of clones, approximately 90% of which are singletons, and 1.9% rests with the top ten. The specimen was CD1b-GMM tetramer-negative cells sorted from PBMCs. The source is an adult woman with latent tuberculosis. The CDR3 runs from the conserved cysteine through the conserved F or W. Size values are once, few and many counts, or a class for expanded clones, and some rows have none.

-	TRBV2	CASSENLLGAPVDGGEKLFF
-	TRBV14	CAGVGHGGIEKLFF
once	TRBV7-3	CASRSQGSEQFF
-	TRBV19	CASTKGRGYNQPQHF
-	TRBV7-9	CASSPMPQETQYF
-	TRBV4-2	CASSQVAAGRQIQYF
-	TRBV10-2	CASSDSGSGANVLTF
once	TRBV27	CASSPLGLQTQYF
-	TRBV7-6	CASSLATSGGRFDTGELFF
-	TRBV28	CASSSAGQSLYELYF
once	TRBV29-1	CSVEGGRGEAFF
-	TRBV9	CASSVVGTPNEKLFF
-	TRBV16	CASSQVDRFTDTQYF
-	TRBV7-7	CASSLATGSTDTQYF
-	TRBV6-1	CASSRGREEKLFF
-	TRBV11-2	CASSLNRVTEAFF
-	TRBV7-8	CASSLGVLGGAVEAFF
-	TRBV28	CASSSSGQGQETQYF
-	TRBV5-1	CASSTAGSSYNEQFF
-	TRBV15	CATSRDWGGSYNEQFF
-	TRBV4-3	CASSQEYQDGGPQETQYF
-	TRBV5-1	CASSLSPSGATDTQYF
-	TRBV7-2	CASSLGGSRYEQYF
-	TRBV5-1	CASSYGQGYYNEQFF
-	TRBV29-1	CSVESETGSTDTQYF
-	TRBV7-2	CASSLASSSKLFF
-	TRBV5-8	CASSRGLGSSYNEQFF
-	TRBV27	CASSTTGTGNQPQHF
-	TRBV18	CASSRWTEGYTF
once	TRBV2	CASSASEGSLWYGYTF
-	TRBV4-1	CASSQDRGTGELFF
-	TRBV18	CASSRQGNQPQHF
once	TRBV14	CASSVTTGWTDTQYF
-	TRBV29-1	CSAETGLQAFF
-	TRBV6-5	CASSPDRGAMQPQHF
-	TRBV5-1	CASSYQTGGLNTEAFF
once	TRBV7-9	CASSPPPRDRAYNEQFF